The source of this TCR beta chain is a study of lymphopenia after photon versus proton radiotherapy. Broader study findings: A bigger post-nadir fall in TCR diversity correlated inversely with survival time in deceased patients. Proton therapy kept repertoires fairly stable, unlike photons, which gained effector/memory cells. After lymphocyte nadir, photon-treated repertoires showed oligoclonal expansion, especially CD8+ Temra.

The CDR3 is 13 residues long. CDR1 and CDR2 (germline): SQVTM, ANQGSEA. Repertoires were generated with immunoSEQ multiplex PCR, while TCRdb's copy carries only in-frame clones and drops some. Here the sample spans roughly 67,000 clones, roughly 91% being singletons. As regards this clone: As yet, its antigen is unknown. Germline and junction disagree at one end, which may indicate a read error.

Sequenced here: peripheral blood, sampled from a patient treated with photon-based radiotherapy. The V gene is TRBV29-1, the J gene TRBJ1-4, with 10 bases that match TRBD1. This receptor was taken from a woman in her seventies with pancreatic cancer. CDR3 amino acids: CSVEPGTGERLFF. The CDR3 nucleotides are TGCAGCGTTGAACCCGGGACAGGGGAAAGACTGTTTTTT.